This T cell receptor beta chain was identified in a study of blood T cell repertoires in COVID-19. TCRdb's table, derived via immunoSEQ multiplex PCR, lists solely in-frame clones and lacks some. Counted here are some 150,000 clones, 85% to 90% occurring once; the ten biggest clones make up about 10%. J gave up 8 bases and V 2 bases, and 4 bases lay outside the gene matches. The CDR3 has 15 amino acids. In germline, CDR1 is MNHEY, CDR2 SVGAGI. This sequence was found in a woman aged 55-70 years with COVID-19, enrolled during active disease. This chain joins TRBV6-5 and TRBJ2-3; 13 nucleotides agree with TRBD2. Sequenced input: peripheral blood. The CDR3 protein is CASSYRTSGRSTQYF. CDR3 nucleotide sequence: TGTGCCAGCAGTTACCGGACTAGCGGGAGAAGTACGCAGTATTTT.